Listed below are T cell receptor beta chains from one sample, sequenced in a study of T cell responses to AZD1222 COVID-19 vaccine. Repertoires were generated with immunoSEQ multiplex PCR, while TCRdb's copy carries only in-frame clones and drops some. The sample shows approximately 110,000 clones, around 92% of them seen only once. The material sequenced was peripheral blood, taken on day 0 of AZD1222 vaccination. These receptors all stem from an adult in good health. The CDR3 runs from the conserved cysteine through the conserved F or W. A D gene is named only where the DNA matches it firmly. Clone size is stated in some rows and not others, as once, few, many or a class when expanded.

15	TRBV5-4	NA	NA	TRBJ2-2	CASSLGPTNTGELFF
16	TRBV13	TRBD2	few	TRBJ2-7	CASSSWLAGVGYEQYF
13	TRBV5-1	TRBD1	NA	TRBJ2-7	CASSRGQGYEQYF
12	TRBV28	NA	NA	TRBJ1-1	CASKVSDTEAFF
16	TRBV7-2	TRBD1	NA	TRBJ1-1	CASSGGYRGVGTEAFF
18	TRBV7-2	TRBD2	NA	TRBJ2-3	CASSLASGTKFSTDTQYF
16	TRBV5-1	TRBD1	NA	TRBJ2-2	CASSLGGTGEAGELFF
16	TRBV18	NA	NA	TRBJ1-2	CASSEGQSDWGNGYTF
13	TRBV19	NA	NA	TRBJ2-7	CASSRQVSYEQYF
16	TRBV28	TRBD1	NA	TRBJ1-2	CASSLGPGQGENGYTF
12	TRBV10-3	TRBD1	NA	TRBJ2-7	CATRDRAYEQYF
11	TRBV28	NA	NA	TRBJ1-3	CASSSVHTIYF
14	TRBV18	NA	NA	TRBJ2-1	CASSPEQTWGEQFF
13	TRBV9	NA	NA	TRBJ1-6	CASSVAGNSPLHF
14	TRBV28	TRBD2	NA	TRBJ2-3	CASSLAGDTDTQYF
15	TRBV5-1	NA	NA	TRBJ1-6	CASSLDNGSNSPLHF
14	TRBV7-9	NA	NA	TRBJ2-1	CATLGPLNDGEQFF
14	TRBV7-9	NA	NA	TRBJ2-7	CASSLREPSYEQYF
16	TRBV5-4	TRBD1	NA	TRBJ2-1	CASSPAGQGAYNEQFF
13	TRBV30	NA	NA	TRBJ2-7	CAWSQWRSYEQYF
14	TRBV6-2/TRBV6-3	NA	once	TRBJ2-5	CASSYSGSVETQYF
14	TRBV11-2	NA	NA	TRBJ1-2	CASSSLGGGYGYTF
16	TRBV28	NA	few	TRBJ1-5	CASSLLMSGAYQPQHF
15	TRBV4-1	TRBD1	NA	TRBJ1-6	CASSHRQGGNSPLHF
15	TRBV19	TRBD1	once	TRBJ2-1	CASSDSGTGSNEQFF
19	TRBV5-1	TRBD2	once	TRBJ2-2	CASSPGGLAGARLTGELFF
15	TRBV11-2	NA	once	TRBJ1-1	CASSLDQRGNTEAFF
16	TRBV7-3	TRBD2	few	TRBJ2-1	CASSSQSGGLDNEQFF
14	TRBV5-1	TRBD1	NA	TRBJ1-1	CASTSGTANTEAFF
15	TRBV7-8	TRBD2	NA	TRBJ2-7	CASSLVGGSEYEQYF
15	TRBV5-6	NA	NA	TRBJ2-3	CASSLPGPGRDTQYF
17	TRBV19	TRBD1	NA	TRBJ1-3	CASSILGTGSSGNTIYF
14	TRBV6-5	TRBD2	NA	TRBJ2-7	CASKVGGSSYEQYF
11	TRBV28	NA	NA	TRBJ1-2	CASSHLLGYTF
14	TRBV29-1	TRBD1	NA	TRBJ2-1	CSGNTGVYSGEQFF
15	TRBV5-1	TRBD1	NA	TRBJ2-7	CASRKDRFGLYEQYF
11	TRBV6-2/TRBV6-3	NA	NA	TRBJ1-2	CASSKRYGYTF